Shown below are 3 T cell receptor beta chains from a single sample sequenced in a study of STAT5B mutations in CD4+ large granular lymphocyte leukemia. This table comes from immunoSEQ multiplex PCR, and its TCRdb copy is limited to in-frame clones, with some not included. Of roughly 38,000 clones in the sample, around 72% were seen once. The material sequenced was CD4+ T cells from blood buffy coats. The receptors were gathered from a human donor in good health.

The chain joins TRBV19 to TRBJ2-2; D possibly corresponds to TRBD1 (5 bases). V lost 3 bases and J 7 bases, leaving 9 bases between the germline ends. Germline CDR1 is LNHDA and CDR2 is SQIVND (reference sequence). CDR3 size: 13 residues. CDR3 in amino acids: CASSMQGGGELFF. The CDR3 DNA follows: TGTGCCAGTAGTATGCAGGGTGGCGGGGAGCTGTTTTTT.

The V gene is TRBV5-1, the J gene TRBJ2-5; 9 bases line up with TRBD1. Germline assignment: CDR1 SGHRS and CDR2 YFSETQ. The length of the CDR3 is 17 residues. V shed 0 bases, J shed 5 bases, and the junction held 11 bases outside the gene matches. The CDR3 loop reads CASSLVSGTGLSETQYF. In DNA, the CDR3 is TGCGCCAGCAGCTTGGTATCCGGGACAGGGTTATCGGAGACCCAGTACTTC. The whole variable domain, remainder taken from reference TRBV5-1 and TRBJ2-5, is KAGVTQTPRYLIKTRGQQVTLSCSPISGHRSVSWYQQTPGQGLQFLFEYFSETQRNKGNFPGRFSGRQFSNSRSEMNVSTLELGDSALYLCASSLVSGTGLSETQYFGPGTRLLVL.

This chain's CDR3 is CASSYSGDGVQFF. Here the CDR3 DNA reads TGTGCCAGCAGTTACTCGGGTGACGGGGTTCAGTTCTTC. The V and J genes are TRBV6-5 and TRBJ2-1, with D perhaps TRBD2 (5 bases). The CDR3 totals 13 residues. Trimming left V 0 bases short and J 13 bases short, with 13 bases between. CDR1 and CDR2 from the germline V gene are MNHEY and SVGAGI.